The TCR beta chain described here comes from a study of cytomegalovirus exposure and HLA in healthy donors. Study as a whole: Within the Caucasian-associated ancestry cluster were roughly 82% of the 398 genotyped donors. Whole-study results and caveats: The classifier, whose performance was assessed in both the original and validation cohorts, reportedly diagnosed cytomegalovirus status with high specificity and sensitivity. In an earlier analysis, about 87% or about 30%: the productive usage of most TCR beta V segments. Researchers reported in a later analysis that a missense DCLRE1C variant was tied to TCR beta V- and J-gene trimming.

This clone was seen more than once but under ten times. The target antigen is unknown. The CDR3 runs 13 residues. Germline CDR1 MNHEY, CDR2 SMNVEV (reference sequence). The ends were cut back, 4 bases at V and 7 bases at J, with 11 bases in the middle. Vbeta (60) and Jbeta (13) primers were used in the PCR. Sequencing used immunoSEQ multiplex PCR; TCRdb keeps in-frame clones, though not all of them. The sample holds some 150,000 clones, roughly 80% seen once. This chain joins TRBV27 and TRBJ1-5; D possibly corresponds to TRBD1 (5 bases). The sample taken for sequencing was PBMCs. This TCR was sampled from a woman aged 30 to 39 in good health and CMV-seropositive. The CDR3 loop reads CASSYKAGQPQHF. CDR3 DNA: TGTGCCAGCAGTTATAAGGCAGGGCAGCCCCAGCATTTT.